The following is a T cell receptor (beta chain) sequence with its context. This clone turned up a few times. The target of this receptor is not known. Base qualities are not at hand, and no much larger clone is one base apart. TCRbeta CDR3 regions were amplified from genomic DNA using the immunoSEQ Assay, a bias-controlled multiplex PCR. For the original study's pipeline: Nucleated cell counts per sample were estimated from amplification of reference gene primers within the assay. To quantify the absolute abundance of each unique TCRbeta CDR3 rearrangement, sequence reads were collapsed and filtered. For each sample, productive Simpson clonality was calculated as the square root of Simpson's diversity index across productive rearrangements. TCRdb holds this immuneACCESS table with in-frame rearrangements only. Some clones are missing; in checked studies, unresolved V genes explain under half, and the rest has no known cause. V, J and clone size were drawn from that table, and D and trimming were deduced from the DNA. The table for this sample lists about 270,000 clones; around 89% of them were counted only once. Of the sample, 3% falls within the top ten clones.

The CDR3, from cysteine to phenylalanine, totals 16 residues. Only the CDR3 part of the read is kept: 48 bases, read in frame from the first base. CDR1 SGHTA and CDR2 FQGTGA are derived from the germline V gene. V loses 1 base, J loses 2 bases, and the germline ends lie 11 bases apart. This record belongs to a study of blood T cell repertoires in COVID-19 (dated by TCRdb to the early 2020s). Concerning the study at large: Collaborator samples came from the United States, Italy and Spain and covered acute and convalescent phases of COVID-19. The material from the prospective study consisted of cDNA or gDNA derived from T cells, B-cell-depleted T cells, or PBMCs. Deeply sampled blood TCRbeta repertoires from subjects exposed to, actively infected with, or recovered from COVID-19 were included in the dataset. The repertoires were released in a freely available public database meant as a resource for research on the immune response to SARS-CoV-2. The samples were drawn from two sources: the first 160 participants of the ongoing ImmuneRACE study, and 1,000 to 1,500 subjects contributed by 6 global collaborators. Nearly every sample came with metadata listing a de-identified subject ID, COVID-19 status, age in years and sex. Where available, HLA class I and class II types were taken from metadata supplied by the sample provider and were not determined by assay-based typing. What the study reported, not specific to this receptor: Clinical and demographic metadata were provided uncurated, with the amount varying by source and participant.

Enrolling through a virtual design, the prospective study's participants ranged in age from roughly 18 to 95 years and lived across some 22 United States geographic areas. Cohort assignment in the prospective study relied on participant-reported clinical history from a screening survey and a study questionnaire. Recovered participants in ImmuneRACE Cohort 3 were defined as having two consecutive negative NP/OP PCR tests, clearance from a healthcare professional, or resolution of symptoms. In the prospective study, whole blood, serum and a nasopharyngeal or oropharyngeal swab were collected from each participant by mobile phlebotomists. Over an approximately 2-month period, participants in the prospective study had the option of providing additional blood draws and questionnaires. Before DNA extraction, blood samples from the prospective study were shipped at room temperature or frozen.

The specimen sequenced was PBMCs or T cells enriched from blood (not recorded which). The receptor's source is a woman aged 50 to 65 who had recovered from COVID-19. Recombination joined TRBV7-3 with TRBJ2-2; matching of 5 bases hints at TRBD2 as the D gene. The bases are TGTGCCAGCAGCTTAAATGCGGGCGGAAACACCGGGGAGCTGTTTTTT. It translates as CASSLNAGGNTGELFF.